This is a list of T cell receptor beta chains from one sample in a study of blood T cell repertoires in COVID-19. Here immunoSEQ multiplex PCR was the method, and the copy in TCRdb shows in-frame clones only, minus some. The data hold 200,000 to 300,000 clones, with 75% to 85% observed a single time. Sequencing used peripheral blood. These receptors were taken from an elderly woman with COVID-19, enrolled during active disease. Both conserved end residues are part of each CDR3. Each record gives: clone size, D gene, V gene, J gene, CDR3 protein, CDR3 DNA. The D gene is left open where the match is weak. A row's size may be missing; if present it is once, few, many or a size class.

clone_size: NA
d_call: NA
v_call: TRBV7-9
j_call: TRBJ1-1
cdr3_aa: CASSQLGNTEAFF
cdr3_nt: TGTGCCAGCAGCCAACTAGGGAACACTGAAGCTTTCTTT

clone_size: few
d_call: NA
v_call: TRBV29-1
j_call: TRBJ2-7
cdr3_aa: CSVLTSSYEQYF
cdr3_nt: TGCAGCGTATTGACTAGCTCCTACGAGCAGTACTTC

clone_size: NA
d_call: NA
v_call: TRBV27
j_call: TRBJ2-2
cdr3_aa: CASSFASANTGELFF
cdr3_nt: TGTGCCAGCAGTTTCGCCAGCGCGAACACCGGGGAGCTGTTTTTT

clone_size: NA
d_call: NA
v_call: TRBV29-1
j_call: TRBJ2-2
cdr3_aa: CSVYRDKVTGELFF
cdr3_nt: TGCAGCGTTTACAGGGATAAGGTGACCGGGGAGCTGTTTTTT

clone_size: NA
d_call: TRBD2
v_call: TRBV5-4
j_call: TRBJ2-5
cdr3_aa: CASSRGGGEETQYF
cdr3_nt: TGTGCCAGCAGCAGAGGCGGGGGGGAAGAGACCCAGTACTTC

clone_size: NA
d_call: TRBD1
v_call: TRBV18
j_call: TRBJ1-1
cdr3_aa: CASSQTGSDTEAFF
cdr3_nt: TGTGCCAGCTCCCAGACAGGGTCGGACACTGAAGCTTTCTTT

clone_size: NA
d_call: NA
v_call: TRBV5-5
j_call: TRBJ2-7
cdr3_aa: CASSPIGTSYEQYF
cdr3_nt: TGTGCCAGCAGCCCTATCGGGACATCCTACGAGCAGTACTTC

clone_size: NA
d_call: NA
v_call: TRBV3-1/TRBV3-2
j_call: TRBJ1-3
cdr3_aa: CASSQDPIPQGLFGSSGNTIYF
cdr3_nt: TGTGCCAGCAGCCAAGATCCGATCCCACAGGGCCTCTTTGGAAGCTCTGGAAACACCATATATTTT

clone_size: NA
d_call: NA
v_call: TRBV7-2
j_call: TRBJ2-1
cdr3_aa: CASSLAPHNEQFF
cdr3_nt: TGTGCCAGCAGCTTAGCCCCTCACAATGAGCAGTTCTTC

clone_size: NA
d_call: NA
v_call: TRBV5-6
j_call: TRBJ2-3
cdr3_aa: CASSLVFFTDTQYF
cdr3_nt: TGTGCCAGCAGCTTGGTATTTTTCACAGATACGCAGTATTTT

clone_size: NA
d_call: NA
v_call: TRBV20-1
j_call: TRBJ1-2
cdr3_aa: CSVRDFYGYTF
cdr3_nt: TGCAGTGTAAGGGACTTCTATGGCTACACCTTC

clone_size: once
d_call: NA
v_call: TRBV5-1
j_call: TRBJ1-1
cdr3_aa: CASSLFQSAEAFF
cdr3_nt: TGCGCCAGCAGCTTGTTTCAGTCTGCTGAAGCTTTCTTT

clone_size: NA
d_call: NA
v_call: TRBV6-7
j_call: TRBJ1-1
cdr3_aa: CASSYSIGTEAFF
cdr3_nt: TGTGCCAGCAGTTACTCGATCGGCACTGAAGCTTTCTTT

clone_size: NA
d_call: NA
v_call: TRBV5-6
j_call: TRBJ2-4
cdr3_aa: CASSFGLAKNIQYF
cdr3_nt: TGTGCCAGCAGCTTCGGACTAGCCAAAAACATTCAGTACTTC

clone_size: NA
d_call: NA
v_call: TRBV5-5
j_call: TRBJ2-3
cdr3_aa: CASSLAGGAGPGADTQYF
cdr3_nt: TGTGCCAGCAGCTTGGCGGGGGGCGCGGGACCGGGTGCAGATACGCAGTATTTT

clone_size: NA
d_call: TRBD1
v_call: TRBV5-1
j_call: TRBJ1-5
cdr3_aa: CASSLGDRAGNQPQHF
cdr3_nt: TGCGCCAGCAGCTTGGGTGACAGGGCAGGCAATCAGCCCCAGCATTTT

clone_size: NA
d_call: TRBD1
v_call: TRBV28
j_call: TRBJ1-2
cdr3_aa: CASNPAGQGGHYGYTF
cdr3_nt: TGTGCCAGCAATCCGGCAGGACAGGGAGGACACTATGGCTACACCTTC

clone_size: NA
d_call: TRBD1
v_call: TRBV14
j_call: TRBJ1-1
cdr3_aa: CASSTWTGTLDTEAFF
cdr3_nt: TGTGCCAGCAGCACTTGGACAGGTACTTTAGACACTGAAGCTTTCTTT

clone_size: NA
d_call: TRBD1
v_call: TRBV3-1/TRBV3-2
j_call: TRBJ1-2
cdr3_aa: CASSASGGGGYTF
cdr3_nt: TGTGCCAGCAGCGCCTCAGGGGGCGGTGGCTACACCTTC

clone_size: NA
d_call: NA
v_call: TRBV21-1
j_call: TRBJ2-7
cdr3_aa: CASRKTGSYEQYF
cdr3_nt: TGTGCCAGCAGGAAGACAGGGTCCTACGAGCAGTACTTC

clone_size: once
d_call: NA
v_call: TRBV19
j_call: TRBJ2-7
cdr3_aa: CASSRRGGSYEQYF
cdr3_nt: TGTGCCAGTAGTAGGAGGGGAGGCTCCTACGAGCAGTACTTC

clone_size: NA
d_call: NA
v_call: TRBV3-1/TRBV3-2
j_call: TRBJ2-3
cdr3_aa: CASSQEMTGGRSAQYF
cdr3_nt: TGTGCCAGCAGCCAAGAGATGACGGGGGGCCGGTCCGCGCAGTATTTT

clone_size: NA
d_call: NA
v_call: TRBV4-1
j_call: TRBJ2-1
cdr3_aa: CASSESRAPYNEQFF
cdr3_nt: TGCGCCAGCAGCGAAAGCAGGGCCCCCTACAATGAGCAGTTCTTC

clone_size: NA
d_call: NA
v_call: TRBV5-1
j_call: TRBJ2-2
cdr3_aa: CASSLVERNTGELFF
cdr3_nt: TGCGCCAGCAGCTTGGTCGAGAGGAACACCGGGGAGCTGTTTTTT

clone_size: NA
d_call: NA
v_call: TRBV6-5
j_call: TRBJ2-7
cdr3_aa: CASSPTRQNEQYF
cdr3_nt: TGTGCCAGCAGTCCTACGCGACAGAATGAGCAGTACTTC

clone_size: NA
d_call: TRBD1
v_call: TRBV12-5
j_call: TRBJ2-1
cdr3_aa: CASGYRGPYNEQFF
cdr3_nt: TGTGCTAGTGGTTACAGGGGTCCCTACAATGAGCAGTTCTTC

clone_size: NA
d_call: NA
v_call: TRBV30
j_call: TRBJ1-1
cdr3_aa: CAWGRTAEAFF
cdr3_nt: TGTGCCTGGGGAAGGACAGCAGAAGCTTTCTTT

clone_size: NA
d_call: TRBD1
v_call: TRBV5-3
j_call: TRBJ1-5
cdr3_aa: CARSWKKQGAYVGNQPQHF
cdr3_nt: TGTGCCAGAAGCTGGAAGAAACAGGGGGCTTACGTGGGCAATCAGCCCCAGCATTTT

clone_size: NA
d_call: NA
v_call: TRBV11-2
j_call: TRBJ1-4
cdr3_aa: CASSNGQGSNEKLFF
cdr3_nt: TGTGCCAGCAGCAACGGCCAGGGGTCTAATGAAAAACTGTTTTTT

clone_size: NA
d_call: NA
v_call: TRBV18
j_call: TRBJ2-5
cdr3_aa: CASSPPSGLETQYF
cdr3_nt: TGTGCCAGCTCACCACCTTCAGGGTTGGAGACCCAGTACTTC

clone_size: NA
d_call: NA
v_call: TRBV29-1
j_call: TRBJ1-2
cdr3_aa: CSVESRGSTDGYTF
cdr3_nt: TGCAGCGTTGAATCGAGGGGGAGCACCGATGGCTACACCTTC

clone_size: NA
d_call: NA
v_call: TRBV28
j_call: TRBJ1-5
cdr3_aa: CASRPFQGNYQPQHF
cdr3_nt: TGTGCCAGCAGGCCCTTCCAGGGTAACTATCAGCCCCAGCATTTT

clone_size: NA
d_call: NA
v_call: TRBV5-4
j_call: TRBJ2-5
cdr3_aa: CASSRSGESRETQYF
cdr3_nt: TGTGCCAGCAGCCGATCGGGGGAGTCAAGGGAGACCCAGTACTTC

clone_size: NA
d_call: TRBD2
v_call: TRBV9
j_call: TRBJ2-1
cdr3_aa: CASSTLLAGSNEQFF
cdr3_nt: TGTGCCAGCAGCACCCTTCTAGCGGGATCGAATGAGCAGTTCTTC

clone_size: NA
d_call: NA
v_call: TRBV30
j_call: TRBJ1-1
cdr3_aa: CAWISRTEAFF
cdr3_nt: TGTGCCTGGATTTCGCGCACTGAAGCTTTCTTT

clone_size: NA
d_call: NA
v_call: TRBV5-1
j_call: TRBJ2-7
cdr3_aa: CASSPDNSYEQYF
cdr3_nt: TGCGCCAGCAGCCCGGACAACTCCTACGAGCAGTACTTC

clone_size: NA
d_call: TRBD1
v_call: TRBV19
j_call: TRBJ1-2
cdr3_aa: CASSLLTGTATTYGYTF
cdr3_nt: TGTGCCAGTAGTTTACTTACCGGGACAGCAACCACGTATGGCTACACCTTC

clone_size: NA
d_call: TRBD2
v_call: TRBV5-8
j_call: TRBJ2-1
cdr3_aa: CASRPGLAGSRSNEQFF
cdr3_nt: TGTGCCAGCAGGCCGGGACTAGCGGGGAGTCGGTCCAATGAGCAGTTCTTC

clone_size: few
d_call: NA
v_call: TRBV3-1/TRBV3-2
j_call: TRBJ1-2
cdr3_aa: CASSPRGGGGIYGYTF
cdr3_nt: TGTGCCAGCAGCCCCAGGGGTGGTGGGGGCATCTATGGCTACACCTTC

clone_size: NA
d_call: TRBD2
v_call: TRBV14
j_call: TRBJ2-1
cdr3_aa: CASSRGTRRLFF
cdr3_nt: TGTGCCAGCAGCCGCGGGACTAGAAGACTGTTCTTC